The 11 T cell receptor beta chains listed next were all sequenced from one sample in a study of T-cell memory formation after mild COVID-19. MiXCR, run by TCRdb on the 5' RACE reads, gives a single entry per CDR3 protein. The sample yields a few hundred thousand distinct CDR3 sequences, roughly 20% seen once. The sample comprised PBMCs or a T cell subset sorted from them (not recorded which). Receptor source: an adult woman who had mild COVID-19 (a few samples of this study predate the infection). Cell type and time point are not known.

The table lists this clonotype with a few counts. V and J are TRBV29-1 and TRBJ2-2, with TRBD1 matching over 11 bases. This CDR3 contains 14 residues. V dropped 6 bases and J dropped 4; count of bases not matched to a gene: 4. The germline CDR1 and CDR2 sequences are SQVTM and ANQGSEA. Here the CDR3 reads CSVGQGASTGELFF. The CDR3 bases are TGCAGCGTCGGACAGGGGGCTAGCACCGGGGAGCTGTTTTTT.

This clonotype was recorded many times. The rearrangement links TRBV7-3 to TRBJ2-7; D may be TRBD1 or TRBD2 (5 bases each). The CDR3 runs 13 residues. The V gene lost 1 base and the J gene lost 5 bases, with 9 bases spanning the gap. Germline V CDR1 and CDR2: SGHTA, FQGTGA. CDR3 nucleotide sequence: TGTGCCAGCAGCTTAAATAGAGGGGACGAGCAGTACTTC. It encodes CASSLNRGDEQYF.

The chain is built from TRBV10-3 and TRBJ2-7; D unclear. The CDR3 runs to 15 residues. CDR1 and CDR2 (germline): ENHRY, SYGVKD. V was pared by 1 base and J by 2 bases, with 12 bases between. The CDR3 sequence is CAISEYQPDAYEQYF. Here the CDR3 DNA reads TGTGCCATCAGTGAGTACCAACCGGACGCCTACGAGCAGTACTTC.

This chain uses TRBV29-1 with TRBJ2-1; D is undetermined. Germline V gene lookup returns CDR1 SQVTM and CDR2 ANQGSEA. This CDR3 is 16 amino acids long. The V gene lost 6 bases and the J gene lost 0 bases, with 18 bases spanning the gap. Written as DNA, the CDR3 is TGCAGCGTAAAGGGAACACACGGGCTCTCCTACAATGAGCAGTTCTTC. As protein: CSVKGTHGLSYNEQFF.

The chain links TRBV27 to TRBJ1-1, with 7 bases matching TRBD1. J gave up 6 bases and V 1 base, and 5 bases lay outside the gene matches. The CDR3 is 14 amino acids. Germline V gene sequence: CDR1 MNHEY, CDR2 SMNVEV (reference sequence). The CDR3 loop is CASSLFWTGPEAFF. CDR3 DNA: TGTGCCAGCAGTTTATTTTGGACAGGCCCTGAAGCTTTCTTT.

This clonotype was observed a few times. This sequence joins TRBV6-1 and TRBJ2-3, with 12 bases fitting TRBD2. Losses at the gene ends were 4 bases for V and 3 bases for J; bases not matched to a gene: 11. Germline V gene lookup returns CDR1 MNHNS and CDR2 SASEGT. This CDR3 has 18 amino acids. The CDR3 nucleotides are TGTGCCAGCAGTGTGACTAGCGGGGGCCTCTTGGTTACAGATACGCAGTATTTT. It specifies CASSVTSGGLLVTDTQYF.

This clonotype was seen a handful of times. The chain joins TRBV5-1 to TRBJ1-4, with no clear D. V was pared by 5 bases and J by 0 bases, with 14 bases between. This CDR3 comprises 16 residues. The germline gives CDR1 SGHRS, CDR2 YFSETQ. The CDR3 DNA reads TGCGCCAGCAGGCCCGCGGGCAGTGCAACTAATGAAAAACTGTTTTTT. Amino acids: CASRPAGSATNEKLFF.

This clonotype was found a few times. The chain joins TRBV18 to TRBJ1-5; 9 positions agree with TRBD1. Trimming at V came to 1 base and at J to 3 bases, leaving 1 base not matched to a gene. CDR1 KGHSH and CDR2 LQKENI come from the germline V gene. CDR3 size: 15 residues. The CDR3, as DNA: TGTGCCAGCTCACCACGGGACAGGGACAATCAGCCCCAGCATTTT. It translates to CASSPRDRDNQPQHF. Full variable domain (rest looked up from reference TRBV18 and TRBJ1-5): NAGVMQNPRHLVRRRGQEARLRCSPMKGHSHVYWYRQLPEEGLKFMVYLQKENIIDESGMPKERFSAEFPKEGPSILRIQQVVRGDSAAYFCASSPRDRDNQPQHFGDGTRLSIL.

The CDR3 loop is CASSPPDPLSTDEQYF. The CDR3, as DNA: TGCGCCAGCAGCCCGCCGGACCCCTTAAGCACGGACGAGCAGTACTTC. J is TRBJ2-7 and V is TRBV5-1; no definite D call. Germline loops: CDR1 SGHRS, CDR2 YFSETQ. The germline V and J ends were trimmed by 4 bases and 5 bases, with 22 bases remaining between them. This CDR3 is 16 amino acids long. Full variable domain (rest looked up from reference TRBV5-1 and TRBJ2-7): KAGVTQTPRYLIKTRGQQVTLSCSPISGHRSVSWYQQTPGQGLQFLFEYFSETQRNKGNFPGRFSGRQFSNSRSEMNVSTLELGDSALYLCASSPPDPLSTDEQYFGPGTRLTVT.

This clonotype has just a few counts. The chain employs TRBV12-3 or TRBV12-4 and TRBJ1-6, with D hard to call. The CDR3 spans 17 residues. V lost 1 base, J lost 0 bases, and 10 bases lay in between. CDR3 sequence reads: CASSLGPQSSYNSPLHF. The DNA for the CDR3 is TGTGCCAGCAGTTTAGGTCCGCAAAGCTCCTATAATTCACCCCTCCACTTT.

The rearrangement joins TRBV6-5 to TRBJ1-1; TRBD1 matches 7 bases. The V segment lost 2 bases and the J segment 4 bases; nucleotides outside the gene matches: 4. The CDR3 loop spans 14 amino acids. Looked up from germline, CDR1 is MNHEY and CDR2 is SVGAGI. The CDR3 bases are TGTGCCAGCAGTTACACGAACAGGGGCACTGAAGCTTTCTTT. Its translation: CASSYTNRGTEAFF.